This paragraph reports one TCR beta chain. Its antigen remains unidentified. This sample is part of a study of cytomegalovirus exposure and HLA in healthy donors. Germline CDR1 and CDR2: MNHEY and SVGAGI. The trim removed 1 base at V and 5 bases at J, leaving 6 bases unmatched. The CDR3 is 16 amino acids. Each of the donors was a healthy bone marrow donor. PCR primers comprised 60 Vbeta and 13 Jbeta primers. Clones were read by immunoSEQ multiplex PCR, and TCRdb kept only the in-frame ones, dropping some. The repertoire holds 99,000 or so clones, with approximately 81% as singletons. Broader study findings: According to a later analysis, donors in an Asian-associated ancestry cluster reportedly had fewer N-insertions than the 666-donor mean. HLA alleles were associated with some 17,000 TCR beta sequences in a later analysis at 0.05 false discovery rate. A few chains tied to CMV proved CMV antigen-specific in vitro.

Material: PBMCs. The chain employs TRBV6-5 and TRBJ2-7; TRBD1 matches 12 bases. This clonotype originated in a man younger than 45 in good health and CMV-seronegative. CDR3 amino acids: CASSYLLGTGGDEQYF. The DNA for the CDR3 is TGTGCCAGCAGTTACTTACTGGGGACAGGGGGCGACGAGCAGTACTTC.